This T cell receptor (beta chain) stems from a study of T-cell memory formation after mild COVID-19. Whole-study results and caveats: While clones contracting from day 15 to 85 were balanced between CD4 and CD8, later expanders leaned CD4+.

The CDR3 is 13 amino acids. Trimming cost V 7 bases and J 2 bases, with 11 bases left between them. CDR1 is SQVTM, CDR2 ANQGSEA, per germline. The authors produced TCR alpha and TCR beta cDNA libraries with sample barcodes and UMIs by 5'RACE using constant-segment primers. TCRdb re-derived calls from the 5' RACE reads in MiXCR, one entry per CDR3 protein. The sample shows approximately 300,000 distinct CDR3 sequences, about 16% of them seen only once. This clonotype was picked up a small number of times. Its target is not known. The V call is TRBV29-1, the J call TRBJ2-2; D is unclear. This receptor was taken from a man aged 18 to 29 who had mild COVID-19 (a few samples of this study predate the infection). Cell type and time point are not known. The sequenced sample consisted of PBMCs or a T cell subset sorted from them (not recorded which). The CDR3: CSAYQINTGELFF. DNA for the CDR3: TGCAGCGCTTACCAGATAAACACCGGGGAGCTGTTTTTT.